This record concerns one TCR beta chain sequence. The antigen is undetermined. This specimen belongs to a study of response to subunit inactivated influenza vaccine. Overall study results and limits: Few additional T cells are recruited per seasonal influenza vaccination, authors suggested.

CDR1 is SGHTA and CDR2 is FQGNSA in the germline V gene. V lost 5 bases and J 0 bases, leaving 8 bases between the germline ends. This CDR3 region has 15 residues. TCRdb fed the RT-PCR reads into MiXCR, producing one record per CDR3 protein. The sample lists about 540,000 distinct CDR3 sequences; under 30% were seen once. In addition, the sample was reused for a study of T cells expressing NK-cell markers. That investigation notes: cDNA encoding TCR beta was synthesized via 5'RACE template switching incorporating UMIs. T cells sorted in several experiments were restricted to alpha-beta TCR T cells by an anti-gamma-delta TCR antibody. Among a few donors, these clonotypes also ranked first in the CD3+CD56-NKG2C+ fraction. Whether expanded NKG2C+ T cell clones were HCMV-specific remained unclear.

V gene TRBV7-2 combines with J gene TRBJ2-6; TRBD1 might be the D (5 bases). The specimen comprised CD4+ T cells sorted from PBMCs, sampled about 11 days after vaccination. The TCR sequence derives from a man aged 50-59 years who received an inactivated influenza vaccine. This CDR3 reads CASSIRGSGANVLTF. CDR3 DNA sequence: TGTGCCAGCAGCATAAGGGGCTCTGGGGCCAACGTCCTGACTTTC.